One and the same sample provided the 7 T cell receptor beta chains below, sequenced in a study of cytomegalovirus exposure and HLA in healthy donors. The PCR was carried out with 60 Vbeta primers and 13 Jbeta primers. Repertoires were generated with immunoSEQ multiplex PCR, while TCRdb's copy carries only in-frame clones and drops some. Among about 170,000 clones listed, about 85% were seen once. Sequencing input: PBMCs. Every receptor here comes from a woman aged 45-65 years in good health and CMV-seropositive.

CDR3 sequence reads: CASSQELAAGLPGELFF. CDR3 coding DNA: TGCGCCAGCAGCCAAGAATTGGCGGCAGGGCTGCCCGGGGAGCTGTTTTTT. The V gene is TRBV4-3, the J gene TRBJ2-2; tentatively, D is TRBD1 (5 bases). The CDR3 sequence is 17 residues long. From germline, CDR1 is LGHNA and CDR2 YSLEER. V lost 0 bases, J lost 6 bases, and 17 bases lay in between.

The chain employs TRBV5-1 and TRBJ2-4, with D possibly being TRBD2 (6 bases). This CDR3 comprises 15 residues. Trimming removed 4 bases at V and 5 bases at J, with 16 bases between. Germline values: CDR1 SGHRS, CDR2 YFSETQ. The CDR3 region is CASSPRLGGENIQYF. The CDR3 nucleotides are TGCGCCAGCAGCCCTAGACTCGGGGGAGAAAACATTCAGTACTTC.

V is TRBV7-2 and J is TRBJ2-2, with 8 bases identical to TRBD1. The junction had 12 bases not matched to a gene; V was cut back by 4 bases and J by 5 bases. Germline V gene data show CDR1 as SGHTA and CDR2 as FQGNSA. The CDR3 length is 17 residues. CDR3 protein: CASSWGRTGLRTGELFF. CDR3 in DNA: TGTGCCAGCAGCTGGGGAAGGACAGGGTTGAGAACCGGGGAGCTGTTTTTT.

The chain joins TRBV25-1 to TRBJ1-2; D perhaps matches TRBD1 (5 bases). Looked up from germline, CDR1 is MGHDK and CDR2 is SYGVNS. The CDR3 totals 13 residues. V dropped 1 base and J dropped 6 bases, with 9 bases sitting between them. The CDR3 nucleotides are TGTGCCAGCAGTGAATGGGGGGGGGATGGCTACACCTTC. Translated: CASSEWGGDGYTF.

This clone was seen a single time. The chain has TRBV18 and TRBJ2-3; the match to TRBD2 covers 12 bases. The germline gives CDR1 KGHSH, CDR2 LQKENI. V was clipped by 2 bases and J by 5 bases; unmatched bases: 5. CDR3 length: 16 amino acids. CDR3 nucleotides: TGTGCCAGCTCACCAGGACTAGCGGGGAGGGGAGATACGCAGTATTTT. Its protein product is CASSPGLAGRGDTQYF.

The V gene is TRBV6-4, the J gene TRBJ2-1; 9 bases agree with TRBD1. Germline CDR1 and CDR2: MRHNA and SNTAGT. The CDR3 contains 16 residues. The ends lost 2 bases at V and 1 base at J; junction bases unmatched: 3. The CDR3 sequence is CASSDRTGASYNEQFF. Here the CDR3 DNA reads TGTGCCAGCAGTGACAGGACAGGGGCTTCCTACAATGAGCAGTTCTTC.

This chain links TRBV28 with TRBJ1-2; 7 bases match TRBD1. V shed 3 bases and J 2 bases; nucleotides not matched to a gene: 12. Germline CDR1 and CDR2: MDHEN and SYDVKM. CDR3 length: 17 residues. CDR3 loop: CASSLGTQGQPNYGYTF. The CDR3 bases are TGTGCCAGCAGTTTGGGCACCCAGGGACAGCCAAACTATGGCTACACCTTC.